The 28 T cell receptor beta chains listed next were all sequenced from one sample in a study of blood T cell repertoires in COVID-19. Data came from immunoSEQ multiplex PCR; TCRdb stores just in-frame clones and leaves some out. The sample includes around 280,000 clones, about nine tenths seen only once; the top ten take 2% to 2.5%. The sample comprised peripheral blood. The receptor source for this set is a woman aged 45-59 years who had recovered from COVID-19.

In this sample, this clone turned up a few times. The chain has TRBV5-5 and TRBJ2-2; 9 bases agree with TRBD1. Germline V gene sequence: CDR1 SGHKS, CDR2 YYEKEE (reference sequence). CDR3 length: 15 amino acids. Trimming took 4 bases from V and 5 from J; bases not matched to a gene: 6. As DNA, the CDR3 is TGTGCCAGCAGCCCCCAGACAGGGGGTACCGGGGAGCTGTTTTTT. As protein: CASSPQTGGTGELFF. Together with reference TRBV5-5 and TRBJ2-2, the CDR3 gives the full variable domain: DAGVTQSPTHLIKTRGQQVTLRCSPISGHKSVSWYQQVLGQGPQFIFQYYEKEERGRGNFPDRFSARQFPNYSSELNVNALLLGDSALYLCASSPQTGGTGELFFGEGSRLTVL.

The rearrangement joins TRBV15 to TRBJ1-1; perhaps TRBD1 as D (5 bases). V was pared by 2 bases and J by 5 bases, with 12 bases between. The CDR3 spans 14 residues. Germline CDR1 and CDR2: LNHNV and YYDKDF (reference sequence). The CDR3 sequence is CATSRRQTGTEAFF. DNA of the CDR3: TGTGCCACCAGCAGACGACAAACAGGAACTGAAGCTTTCTTT.

The J gene is TRBJ2-3, the V gene TRBV30; D is unclear. Germline V gives CDR1 GTSNPN, CDR2 SVGIG (reference sequence). The CDR3 is 11 residues long. V gave up 5 bases and J gave up 9 bases, with 12 bases separating them. The CDR3 region is CAWGNSQTQYF. In DNA form, the CDR3 reads TGTGCCTGGGGAAACTCGCAAACGCAGTATTTT.

The chain recombines TRBV11-3 with TRBJ2-7; TRBD2 aligns across 7 bases. Trimming took 8 bases from V and 7 from J; bases not matched to a gene: 14. The CDR3 length is 14 residues. Germline V gene sequence: CDR1 SGHNT, CDR2 YENEEA. The CDR3 spells CASRDRGRELEQYF. The CDR3 nucleotides read TGTGCCAGCCGCGATCGGGGGAGGGAGTTGGAGCAGTACTTC.

This sequence joins TRBV4-3 and TRBJ1-2; tentatively, D is TRBD1 (6 bases). Trimming left V 0 bases short and J 8 bases short, with 22 bases between. The germline V gene has CDR1 LGHNA and CDR2 YSLEER. CDR3 size: 17 residues. In nucleotides, the CDR3 is TGCGCCAGCAGCCAAGATGAAGGGACAATAAGGGTGGCGGGCTACACCTTC. Residues: CASSQDEGTIRVAGYTF.

The J gene is TRBJ2-7, the V gene TRBV6-1; D is unresolved. This CDR3 is 14 amino acids long. Germline loops: CDR1 MNHNS, CDR2 SASEGT. Trimming took 1 base from V and 2 from J, leaving 9 bases between them. The CDR3 sequence is CASSEDYLAYEQYF. CDR3 nucleotide sequence: TGTGCCAGCAGTGAAGACTATCTTGCCTACGAGCAGTACTTC.

This CDR3 is CASSLATGVYEQYF. CDR3 sequence (DNA): TGTGCCAGCAGCTTAGCTACAGGAGTCTACGAGCAGTACTTC. The J gene is TRBJ2-7, the V gene TRBV7-9; possible D gene TRBD1, 5 bases. Germline V gene lookup returns CDR1 SEHNR and CDR2 FQNEAQ (reference sequence). V gave up 0 bases and J gave up 3 bases, with 9 bases separating them. The length of the CDR3 is 14 residues.

A single count supports this clone. Other DNA sequences from this sample encode an identical CDR3 as well. This chain connects TRBV27 to TRBJ2-7; D possibly corresponds to TRBD2 (6 bases). Germline V gives CDR1 MNHEY, CDR2 SMNVEV (reference sequence). This CDR3 comprises 12 residues. Between the trimmed V and J ends, which lost 3 bases and 6 bases, there was a span of 9 bases. The CDR3 protein is CASSLEGREQYF. The CDR3 nucleotides read TGTGCCAGCAGTTTGGAGGGGCGCGAGCAGTACTTC.

This sequence joins TRBV6-6 and TRBJ2-6; no definite D call. CDR1 MNHNY and CDR2 SVGAGI come from the germline V gene (reference sequence). The V end was cut by 7 bases, the J end by 1 base, with 8 bases between. There are 14 residues in the CDR3. CDR3 in amino acids: CASTPRSGANVLTF. CDR3 DNA: TGTGCCAGCACCCCACGGTCTGGGGCCAACGTCCTGACTTTC.

This clone was found once. The rearrangement joins TRBV5-4 to TRBJ1-2; TRBD1 might be the D (6 bases). V lost 6 bases and J lost 8, with 17 bases in between. This CDR3 has 13 amino acids. CDR1 SGHNT and CDR2 YYREEE come from the germline V gene (reference sequence). The CDR3: CASTTGGGGGYTF. CDR3 nucleotide sequence: TGTGCCAGCACCACTGGCGGGGGCGGGGGCTACACCTTC.

The chain uses TRBV5-5 and TRBJ2-5; weak D call: TRBD2 (6 bases). The V gene's germline CDR1 is SGHKS and CDR2 YYEKEE (reference sequence). The CDR3 consists of 14 residues. V shed 5 bases and J shed 0 bases, with 11 bases lying between them. The CDR3 is CASSSWGDQETQYF. CDR3 sequence (DNA): TGTGCCAGCAGTTCCTGGGGGGACCAAGAGACCCAGTACTTC.

CDR3 region: CASSPGVAGGRDTQYF. In DNA, the CDR3 is TGTGCCAGCAGCCCCGGGGTAGCGGGGGGGCGGGATACGCAGTATTTT. V and J are TRBV7-2 and TRBJ2-3, with 11 bases that match TRBD2. Looked up from germline, CDR1 is SGHTA and CDR2 is FQGNSA. The junction had 10 bases not matched to a gene; V was cut back by 5 bases and J by 6 bases. The CDR3 contains 16 residues.

The chain links TRBV7-2 to TRBJ2-1; a possible D gene is TRBD2 (5 bases). The germline V and J ends were trimmed by 1 base and 9 bases, with 13 bases remaining between them. This CDR3 comprises 14 residues. Germline V gene data show CDR1 as SGHTA and CDR2 as FQGNSA. CDR3: CASSLGYLAPEQFF. The DNA for the CDR3 is TGTGCCAGCAGCTTAGGCTACTTAGCGCCTGAGCAGTTCTTC. Full variable domain (missing parts from reference TRBV7-2 and TRBJ2-1): GAGVSQSPSNKVTEKGKDVELRCDPISGHTALYWYRQSLGQGLEFLIYFQGNSAPDKSGLPSDRFSAERTGGSVSTLTIQRTQQEDSAVYLCASSLGYLAPEQFFGPGTRLTVL.

V usage is TRBV6-2 or TRBV6-3 and J usage is TRBJ1-1; D call uncertain. The germline V and J ends were trimmed by 6 bases and 4 bases, with 9 bases remaining between them. Germline V gene lookup returns CDR1 MNHEY and CDR2 SVGEGT. The CDR3 consists of 12 residues. The CDR3, as DNA: TGTGCCAGCAGCCCCTCCGGCACTGAAGCTTTCTTT. Translating gives CASSPSGTEAFF.

There are a few counts of this clone. The chain recombines TRBV5-4 with TRBJ1-2, with unresolved D. Germline V gene lookup returns CDR1 SGHNT and CDR2 YYREEE (reference sequence). This CDR3 region has 15 residues. Deletions cut 4 bases from V and 8 bases from J, with 21 bases between. The CDR3 nucleotides are TGTGCCAGCAGCATTCGATGGGCGCTTGGAGGGGGCTACACCTTC. As protein: CASSIRWALGGGYTF.

This clone is a singleton in its sample. This chain links TRBV6-5 with TRBJ1-1, with D maybe TRBD1 (6 bases). CDR3 size: 14 residues. CDR1 and CDR2 (germline): MNHEY, SVGAGI. Deletions cut 6 bases from V and 6 bases from J, with 17 bases between. The CDR3 here is CASSFTTGFPEAFF. CDR3 bases: TGTGCCAGCAGCTTCACCACAGGGTTCCCTGAAGCTTTCTTT.

The V gene is TRBV27, the J gene TRBJ1-1; tentative D call: TRBD1 (5 bases). The V end lost 7 bases, the J end lost 4 bases, and 13 bases lay between the germline ends. CDR1 MNHEY and CDR2 SMNVEV come from the germline V gene (reference sequence). This CDR3 has 13 residues. The CDR3, as DNA: TGTGCCAGCACTCGACAGTTTGGCACTGAAGCTTTCTTT. Translated: CASTRQFGTEAFF.

The chain combines TRBV6-5 with TRBJ2-7, with TRBD1 identical over 7 bases. V lost 0 bases, J lost 3 bases, and 8 bases stayed unmatched. Germline V gene data show CDR1 as MNHEY and CDR2 as SVGAGI. The CDR3 covers 16 residues. CDR3 loop: CASSYSVTGTVYEQYF. As DNA, the CDR3 is TGTGCCAGCAGTTACTCCGTGACAGGGACCGTCTACGAGCAGTACTTC.

This clone appeared once. This may stem from a read error, because a much larger clone lies one nucleotide away. This sample includes further DNA sequences coding for the same CDR3. In DNA form, the CDR3 reads TGTGCCAGCAGTTCCGGGGATAGCAATCAGCCCCAGCATTTT. Translation: CASSSGDSNQPQHF. The chain recombines TRBV6-5 with TRBJ1-5; D gene uncertain. CDR3 length: 14 residues. V lost 4 bases and J 0 bases, leaving 7 bases between the germline ends. CDR1 and CDR2 from the germline V gene are MNHEY and SVGAGI.

The chain joins TRBV28 to TRBJ1-1, with D possibly being TRBD1 (6 bases). The V and J ends lost 8 bases and 10 bases respectively, with 23 bases between them. CDR3 length: 14 amino acids. Germline CDR1 and CDR2: MDHEN and SYDVKM. The CDR3 reads CASFSSYGTRRAFF. In DNA form, the CDR3 reads TGTGCCAGCTTCTCCTCGTATGGGACAAGGAGAGCTTTCTTT.

The rearrangement links TRBV10-3 to TRBJ1-2, with D tentatively TRBD1 (5 bases). CDR3 length: 16 residues. The V end was cut by 0 bases, the J end by 2 bases, with 13 bases between. Per the germline V gene, CDR1 is ENHRY and CDR2 is SYGVKD. As DNA, the CDR3 is TGTGCCATCAGTGAGTCGGGGCAGGTCCGGAACTATGGCTACACCTTC. This encodes CAISESGQVRNYGYTF.

The rearrangement links TRBV7-9 to TRBJ1-6; possible D gene TRBD1, 5 bases. The V end lost 4 bases, the J end lost 8 bases, and 12 bases lay between the germline ends. CDR3 length: 14 amino acids. The germline gives CDR1 SEHNR, CDR2 FQNEAQ (reference sequence). The CDR3 DNA follows: TGTGCCAGCAGCTCTAGGACACTTGATTCACCCCTCCACTTT. Translating gives CASSSRTLDSPLHF.

This clone has only one observation. This chain links TRBV7-9 with TRBJ2-1; D gene unclear. The CDR3 covers 14 residues. CDR1 and CDR2 (germline): SEHNR, FQNEAQ (reference sequence). V lost 3 bases to trimming and J lost 4 bases, with 10 bases between them. As DNA, the CDR3 is TGTGCCAGCAGCTTGCGGCGAGGTTACAATGAGCAGTTCTTC. This gives the protein CASSLRRGYNEQFF.

The chain has TRBV4-3 and TRBJ2-7, with a weak D call TRBD1 (6 bases). V shed 0 bases and J shed 0 bases, with 21 bases lying between them. The V gene's germline CDR1 is LGHNA and CDR2 YSLEER. The CDR3 length is 19 residues. The CDR3 DNA sequence: TGCGCCAGCAGCCAAGATTCAGGGGTTCGGCCAGGATACTCCTACGAGCAGTACTTC. Translation: CASSQDSGVRPGYSYEQYF.

The rearrangement uses TRBV30 and TRBJ1-1; no clear D. The length of the CDR3 is 12 residues. Germline assignment: CDR1 GTSNPN and CDR2 SVGIG (reference sequence). CDR3 in DNA: TGTGCGGGAGGAGGGATGAACACTGAAGCTTTCTTT. Protein product: CAGGGMNTEAFF.

The V call is TRBV6-2 or TRBV6-3, the J call TRBJ2-3; 10 positions match TRBD2. The CDR3 totals 20 residues. Germline V CDR1 and CDR2: MNHEY, SVGEGT. The V and J ends lost 0 bases and 3 bases, in that order; junction bases with no gene match: 15. CDR3 sequence (DNA): TGTGCCAGCAGTTACTCGGTGCTAGCGGGAGTACGAGTGCCTACAGATACGCAGTATTTT. Its protein is CASSYSVLAGVRVPTDTQYF.

The rearrangement links TRBV6-2 or TRBV6-3 to TRBJ2-2, with 8 positions matching TRBD1. The CDR3 sequence is 15 residues long. V trimming: 4 bases; J trimming: 5 bases; junction bases outside the gene matches: 6. Germline V lookup: CDR1 MNHEY, CDR2 SVGEGT. The DNA of the CDR3 is TGTGCCAGCAGTTTGGACAGGGCAAGAACCGGGGAGCTGTTTTTT. Translating it yields CASSLDRARTGELFF.

V usage is TRBV9 and J usage is TRBJ2-2; TRBD1 might be the D (6 bases). This CDR3 region has 15 residues. Germline CDR1 reads SGDLS; CDR2 reads YYNGEE. Deletions cut 3 bases from V and 1 base from J, with 10 bases between. CDR3 in DNA: TGTGCCAGCAGCGCGAGGGGACAGAACACCGGGGAGCTGTTTTTT. Its translation is CASSARGQNTGELFF.